These 14 T cell receptor beta chains were sequenced from one sample in a study of cytomegalovirus exposure and HLA in healthy donors (dated by TCRdb to the late 2010s). Preparation of the library involved the immunoSEQ multiplex PCR assay. The multiplex PCR relied on a mix of 60 forward primers for TCR Vbeta segments and 13 reverse primers for TCR Jbeta segments. The table was pulled from immuneACCESS by TCRdb, which kept in-frame rearrangements only. Such tables lose some clones; where checked, under half of the loss comes from unresolved V genes, and the rest has no known cause. A total of about 190,000 clones appear in this sample, more than 85% of them only once. The ten top clones hold more than 1.5% of the sample. Material for sequencing was PBMCs. The receptor source for this set is a woman aged 18 to 35 in good health and CMV-seronegative.

The chain uses TRBV7-9 and TRBJ1-2; D gene unclear. The CDR3 covers 13 residues. The V end was cut by 2 bases, the J end by 0 bases, with 4 bases between. Germline lookup yields CDR1 SEHNR and CDR2 FQNEAQ (reference sequence). The CDR3 sequence is CASSLRANYGYTF. The CDR3 nucleotides read TGTGCCAGCAGCTTACGTGCTAACTATGGCTACACCTTC.

This sequence joins TRBV5-1 and TRBJ1-6; 7 nucleotides align to TRBD1. The V and J ends lost 5 bases and 7 bases, in that order; junction bases with no gene match: 12. This CDR3 is 16 amino acids long. Germline V gene lookup returns CDR1 SGHRS and CDR2 YFSETQ. CDR3 loop: CASSLTGSGHNSPLHF. The CDR3 DNA is TGCGCCAGCAGTCTGACAGGGTCCGGGCACAATTCACCCCTCCACTTT.

The V and J genes are TRBV6-6 and TRBJ2-7; 9 bases agree with TRBD1. CDR3 length equals 16 residues. Germline loops: CDR1 MNHNY, CDR2 SVGAGI (reference sequence). The junction had 11 bases not matched to a gene; V was cut back by 5 bases and J by 3 bases. DNA of the CDR3: TGTGCCAGCAGTAAATTAATGCCGGGACAGGGCTACGAGCAGTACTTC. Its protein product is CASSKLMPGQGYEQYF.

The V and J genes are TRBV7-9 and TRBJ2-4; TRBD2 agrees at 7 bases. Germline-derived CDR1 and CDR2 are SEHNR and FQNEAQ (reference sequence). There are 12 residues in the CDR3. Trimming cost V 4 bases and J 11 bases; bases outside gene matches: 5. The CDR3 loop reads CASSSPGGVQYF. CDR3 coding DNA: TGTGCCAGCAGCTCCCCGGGAGGAGTTCAGTACTTC.

This chain uses TRBV7-8 with TRBJ1-2; D remains unclear. This CDR3 spans 13 amino acids. The V and J ends lost 5 bases and 8 bases respectively, with 15 bases between them. In germline, CDR1 is SGHVS, CDR2 FQNEAQ. The CDR3 here is CASSQWGGWGYTF. The CDR3 bases are TGTGCCAGCAGCCAGTGGGGAGGGTGGGGCTACACCTTC.

The CDR3 is CASSLGGQGSYEQYF. DNA of the CDR3: TGCGCCAGCAGCTTGGGGGGACAGGGGTCCTACGAGCAGTACTTC. The chain is built from TRBV5-1 and TRBJ2-7, with 10 bases matching TRBD1. CDR1 and CDR2 (germline): SGHRS, YFSETQ. Losses at the gene ends were 0 bases for V and 1 base for J; bases not matched to a gene: 1. CDR3 length equals 15 residues.

The rearrangement joins TRBV11-2 to TRBJ2-7; D is possibly TRBD1 (6 bases). V lost 4 bases to trimming and J lost 1 base, with 8 bases between them. From germline, CDR1 is SGHAT and CDR2 FQNNGV. The CDR3 spans 13 residues. The CDR3 here is CASSSDRSYEQYF. For the CDR3, the DNA is TGTGCCAGCAGCTCCGACAGGTCCTACGAGCAGTACTTC.

The chain couples TRBV28 to TRBJ1-5, with 7 bases aligning to TRBD1. CDR1 and CDR2 (germline): MDHEN, SYDVKM. V lost 5 bases to trimming and J lost 2 bases; unmatched junction nucleotides: 6. This CDR3 is built from 15 residues. The CDR3 DNA reads as TGTGCCAGCAGTCCAGGGGACAGACGCAATCAGCCCCAGCATTTT. Translating it yields CASSPGDRRNQPQHF.

CDR3 in amino acids: CASSSREVDTQYF. The CDR3 nucleotides are TGTGCCAGCAGTTCGCGGGAGGTAGATACGCAGTATTTT. This chain uses TRBV6-5 with TRBJ2-3; 8 bases match TRBD2. J was trimmed by 5 bases and V by 4 bases; bases with no gene match: 2. Germline CDR1 MNHEY, CDR2 SVGAGI. CDR3 length: 13 amino acids.

V usage is TRBV7-2 and J usage is TRBJ2-3; 14 bases are shared with TRBD2. V lost 1 base and J lost 4; bases outside the gene matches: 4. Germline CDR1 SGHTA, CDR2 FQGNSA. The CDR3 is 17 amino acids. The CDR3 protein is CASSLVGLAGAPDTQYF. The DNA for the CDR3 is TGTGCCAGCAGCTTAGTGGGACTAGCGGGAGCCCCAGATACGCAGTATTTT.

This chain joins TRBV5-6 and TRBJ2-5, with D uncertain. The CDR3 runs to 14 residues. V dropped 0 bases and J dropped 3 bases, with 9 bases sitting between them. Germline V gene sequence: CDR1 SGHDT, CDR2 YYEEEE. The DNA of the CDR3 is TGTGCCAGCAGCTTGGTGGGCGCTGAAGAGACCCAGTACTTC. As protein: CASSLVGAEETQYF.

This chain uses TRBV6-1 with TRBJ1-6; D is perhaps TRBD1 (5 bases). CDR3 length: 16 residues. Germline V lookup: CDR1 MNHNS, CDR2 SASEGT. V was clipped by 1 base and J by 9 bases, with 16 bases between them. The DNA of the CDR3 is TGTGCCAGCAGTGAAGGATCCGGGGGAAGGGGTTCACCCCTCCACTTT. Translating it yields CASSEGSGGRGSPLHF.

V usage is TRBV19 and J usage is TRBJ1-3, with unresolved D. Germline V gene data show CDR1 as LNHDA and CDR2 as SQIVND (reference sequence). The CDR3 covers 13 residues. Trimming took off 5 bases at V and 0 bases at J, with 5 bases between the two ends. The CDR3 spells CASSLSSGNTIYF. CDR3 in DNA: TGTGCCAGTAGTCTGTCCTCTGGAAACACCATATATTTT.

Here the CDR3 DNA reads TGTGCCAGCAGTCCATGGGGGGGCAGAGGATCAGTTCAGCCCCAGCATTTT. Its translation is CASSPWGGRGSVQPQHF. The rearrangement uses TRBV27 and TRBJ1-5, with a weak D call TRBD1 (6 bases). Per germline, CDR1 MNHEY and CDR2 SMNVEV (reference sequence). The CDR3 covers 17 residues. V was cut by 5 bases and J by 6 bases, with 23 bases left in between.